The rows below give T cell receptor beta chains drawn from one sample of a study of blood T cells in healthy people across ages. TCRdb re-called the 5' RACE reads through MiXCR, storing one row per CDR3 protein. The sample has some 1.6 million distinct CDR3 sequences, almost 35% seen once. The sequenced sample consisted of blood. The origin of the receptors is a woman aged 25-40 years in good health. Both conserved end residues are trimmed from each CDR3.

J gene	V gene	CDR3 protein
TRBJ2-7	TRBV6-2/TRBV6-3	ASSYNGAGKQY
TRBJ2-1	TRBV6-6	ASSYLAGVNNEQF
TRBJ2-7	TRBV3-1	ASSQADGGHSYEQY
TRBJ1-2	TRBV3-1	ASSQLATGDDYGYT
TRBJ1-2	TRBV2	ASSGLTDRAYGYT
TRBJ1-5	TRBV12-3/TRBV12-4	ASSPRGQSNQPQH
TRBJ1-3	TRBV10-3	AISDPDRSGNTIY
TRBJ1-4	TRBV3-1	ASSQESHRGREKLF
TRBJ2-7	TRBV6-1	ASSEKRLRTYEQY
TRBJ2-7	TRBV7-9	ASSLGRGQGSYEQY
TRBJ2-1	TRBV2	ASNLQGAHEQF
TRBJ1-2	TRBV20-1	SARRKKLGASSNYGYT
TRBJ2-3	TRBV14	ASSQVLSPGWSTQY
TRBJ1-4	TRBV2	ASSVINEGINEKLF
TRBJ2-1	TRBV5-1	ASSLGGGELVTEQF